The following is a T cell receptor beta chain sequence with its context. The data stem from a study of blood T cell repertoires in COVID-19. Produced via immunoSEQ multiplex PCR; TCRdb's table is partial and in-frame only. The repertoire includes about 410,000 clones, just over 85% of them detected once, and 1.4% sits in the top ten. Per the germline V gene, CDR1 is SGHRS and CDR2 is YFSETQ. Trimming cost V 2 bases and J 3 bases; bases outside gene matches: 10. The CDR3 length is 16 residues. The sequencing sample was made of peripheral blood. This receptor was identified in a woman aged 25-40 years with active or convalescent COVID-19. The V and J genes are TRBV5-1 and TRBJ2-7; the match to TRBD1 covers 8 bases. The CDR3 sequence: CASSLRGVRGLYEQYF. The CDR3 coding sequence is TGCGCCAGCAGCTTACGTGGGGTCAGGGGGCTCTACGAGCAGTACTTC.